The rows below give T cell receptor beta chains drawn from one sample of a study of sequential checkpoint blockade in melanoma. Using immunoSEQ multiplex PCR, the repertoire was profiled, and TCRdb retains in-frame clones only, with some absent. The data hold some 150 clones, with about 25% observed a single time. Sequencing used tumor tissue (inferred from file names), obtained from a patient given nivolumab and ipilimumab in sequence. The receptors come from a human donor with melanoma. Each CDR3 is given with its conserved first and last residue. Where a row states a size, it is once, few, many or the class of an expanded clone; other rows omit it.

CASSYSNRGPSGANVLTF	few	TRBV6-8
CASHGGFQETQYF	NA	TRBV12-5
CASYGGDTEAFF	NA	TRBV19
CASSSRDSQETQYF	large	TRBV11-3
CASSPPGGSNSYEQYF	NA	TRBV28
CASRFSSYNSPLHF	NA	TRBV19
CASSQSGTSGYNEQFF	NA	TRBV18
CASSQWGQSNQPQHF	NA	TRBV4-1
CASSARRGNYNEQFF	NA	TRBV11-3
CASRDTNRGEHQPQHF	NA	TRBV19
CPGSNTRSEQSRANVLTF	NA	TRBV22-1
CSAETEYKLDEQFF	NA	TRBV29-1
CASSPGGENTEAFF	NA	TRBV11-3
CAGRGGGMNTEAFF	few	TRBV9
CASKSGTGADGYTF	few	TRBV6-8
CASSTTIMNTEAFF	few	TRBV6-8
CASSSTGAGANVLTF	few	TRBV11-3
CASSLQTAGNTIYF	few	TRBV28